This is a list of T cell receptor beta chains from one sample in a study of metastatic and nonmetastatic thyroid tumors. MiXCR re-clonotyped the PCR reads for TCRdb. The sample carries some 30,000 clones, less than 14% recorded once. The sequencing input was blood. The source of these receptors is a female donor with papillary thyroid cancer or a benign thyroid nodule (not recorded which). Some clones in this sample may be carry-over from other donors' samples. The CDR3 runs from the conserved cysteine through the conserved F or W. The D gene is left open where the match is weak. The listing skips clone size in some rows; elsewhere it reads once, few, many or a size class.

many	TRBJ2-6	TRBV7-2	.	TGTGCCAGCAGCTTGTGGGACTCTGGGGCCAACGTCCTGACTTTC	CASSLWDSGANVLTF
few	TRBJ2-4	TRBV10-3	TRBD2	TGTGCCACCCGTTTCGACGGGTCTAGCGGGGCCAAAAACATTCAGTACTTC	CATRFDGSSGAKNIQYF
.	TRBJ1-2	TRBV20-1	.	TGCAGTGCTAGGCTAAGAAACTATGGCTACACCTTC	CSARLRNYGYTF
many	TRBJ2-3	TRBV6-1	TRBD2	TGTGCCAGCAGTGAAACTAGCGGGGGTCCGGATACGCAGTATTTT	CASSETSGGPDTQYF
many	TRBJ1-1	TRBV11-1	.	TGTGCCAGCAGCTTAGCGGTGACAGCAAGGGACATTGAAGCTTTCTTT	CASSLAVTARDIEAFF
many	TRBJ2-2	TRBV27	.	TGTGCCAGCAGTCCCCTCTCAGGGGCCGGGGAGCTGTTTTTT	CASSPLSGAGELFF
.	TRBJ2-2	TRBV11-3	.	TGTGCCAGCAGCATGGGGACGGTTAACACCGGGGAGCTGTTTTTT	CASSMGTVNTGELFF
many	TRBJ2-3	TRBV7-8	.	TGTGCCAGCAGGAAAGGGATCGCAGATACGCAGTATTTT	CASRKGIADTQYF
.	TRBJ1-2	TRBV6-1	TRBD1	TGTGCCAGCAGTGGACAGGGTGGAGGGGGTGGCTACACCTTC	CASSGQGGGGGYTF
many	TRBJ1-5	TRBV7-6	.	TGTGCCAGCAGCTTAAGGTGGGCAGGTGGTACTCAGCCCCAGCATTTT	CASSLRWAGGTQPQHF
.	TRBJ1-2	TRBV19	TRBD1	TGTGCCAGTAGGAGGGACAGCTGGCGGTATGGCTACACCTTC	CASRRDSWRYGYTF
many	TRBJ2-2	TRBV12-3/TRBV12-4	.	TGTGCCAGCAGTTTGAGGGCCACCGGGGAGCTGTTTTTT	CASSLRATGELFF
.	TRBJ2-2	TRBV5-5	.	TGTGCCAGCAGCCCGAGACAGGGCGGCGGGGAGCTGTTCTTT	CASSPRQGGGELFF
many	TRBJ2-7	TRBV11-1	TRBD2	TGTGCCAGCAGTCACCAGCGGGAGCCGCGCTACGAGCAGTACTTC	CASSHQREPRYEQYF
.	TRBJ2-7	TRBV25-1	.	TGTGCCAGCGTGGACAGAACGGGTTACGAGCAGTACTTC	CASVDRTGYEQYF
.	TRBJ2-2	TRBV20-1	TRBD2	TGCAGTGCTAGGTTAGCGGGCCCCTCGAACACCGGGGAGCTGTTTTTT	CSARLAGPSNTGELFF
many	TRBJ2-6	TRBV2	.	TGTGCCAGCAATTGGGGCGCTGGGGCCAACGTCCTGACTTTC	CASNWGAGANVLTF
many	TRBJ2-7	TRBV6-1	TRBD2	TGTGCCAGCAGGGACACCGGGACTAGTCTCGACGAGCAGTACTTC	CASRDTGTSLDEQYF
many	TRBJ2-3	TRBV28	TRBD2	TGTGCCAGCAGCCTCGGGACTAGCGGGAGAAGGCAGTATTTT	CASSLGTSGRRQYF
many	TRBJ2-1	TRBV5-1	TRBD2	TGCGCCAGCAGCTTGGGAGGACTAGCGGGAGACGATGAGCAGTTCTTC	CASSLGGLAGDDEQFF
many	TRBJ2-1	TRBV20-1	.	TGCAGTGCTAGAGAGGGAAAACTTCGCGAGGAGCAGTTCTTC	CSAREGKLREEQFF
few	TRBJ2-1	TRBV6-1	TRBD1	TGTGCCAGCAGTGAGGCAATCAGGGGGTATTACAATGAGCAGTTCTTC	CASSEAIRGYYNEQFF
many	TRBJ2-1	TRBV7-8	TRBD2	TGTGCCAGCAGCTTAGCCGGGACTAGCGGGAGATTAGGCTACAATGAGCAGTTCTTC	CASSLAGTSGRLGYNEQFF
many	TRBJ1-1	TRBV14	TRBD1	TGTGCCAGCAGCCCCAAGGGGGACAGAGAAGCTTTCTTT	CASSPKGDREAFF
.	TRBJ2-1	TRBV6-1	.	TGTGCCAGCAAGAACGGAGAGGGTGAGCAGTTCTTC	CASKNGEGEQFF
.	TRBJ2-2	TRBV28	.	TGTGCCAGCAGTTTTTCAGGACAGTCCTCCGGGGGGGAGCTGTTTTTT	CASSFSGQSSGGELFF
.	TRBJ1-3	TRBV28	TRBD1	TGTGCCAGCAGTTCGACCCAAGGACAGGGAAATAGCTCTGGAAACACCATATATTTT	CASSSTQGQGNSSGNTIYF
many	TRBJ2-4	TRBV5-1	TRBD2	TGCGCCAGCAGCCCCCCCGGGACTAGCGGGGGTGTCAAAAACATTCAGTACTTC	CASSPPGTSGGVKNIQYF
many	TRBJ1-4	TRBV30	TRBD1	TGTGCCTTAAACAGGGGTACGGCTGAAAAACTGTTTTTT	CALNRGTAEKLFF
many	TRBJ2-1	TRBV11-2	TRBD2	TGTGCCAGCAGCTTACGAATACCGGGACTAGCGGGAGAGAAGTCCTACAATGAGCAGTTCTTC	CASSLRIPGLAGEKSYNEQFF
many	TRBJ2-5	TRBV30	.	TGTGCCTGGAGTGTATTCAGAGACCGGGAACTAGGGGGGACCCAGTACTTC	CAWSVFRDRELGGTQYF
many	TRBJ2-2	TRBV10-2	.	TGCGCCAGCAGTGAGCGGACCGGGGAGCTGTTTTTT	CASSERTGELFF
many	TRBJ2-7	TRBV5-4	.	TGTGCCAGCAGCTCCGGGGGGCGGGTCGAGCAGTACTTC	CASSSGGRVEQYF
many	TRBJ1-2	TRBV19	TRBD1	TGTGCCAGTAGCACCGACAGGGGGCTAGTTGACTATGGCTACACCTTC	CASSTDRGLVDYGYTF
many	TRBJ2-7	TRBV20-1	.	TGCAGTGCTCCCAGAGGGTACGAGCAGTACTTC	CSAPRGYEQYF
many	TRBJ1-2	TRBV29-1	TRBD1	TGCAGCGCTATTACAGGGGGCTATGGCTACACCTTC	CSAITGGYGYTF